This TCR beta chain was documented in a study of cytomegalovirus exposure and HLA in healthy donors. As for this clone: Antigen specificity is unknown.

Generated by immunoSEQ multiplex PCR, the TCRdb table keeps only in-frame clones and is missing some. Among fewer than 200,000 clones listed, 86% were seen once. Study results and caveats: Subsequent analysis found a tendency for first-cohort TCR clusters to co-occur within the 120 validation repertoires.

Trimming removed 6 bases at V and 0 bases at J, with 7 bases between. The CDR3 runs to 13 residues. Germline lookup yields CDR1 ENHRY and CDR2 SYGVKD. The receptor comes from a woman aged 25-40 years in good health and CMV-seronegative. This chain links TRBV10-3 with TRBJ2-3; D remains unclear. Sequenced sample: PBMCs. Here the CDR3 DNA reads TGTGCCATCAGAGAGGACAGCACAGATACGCAGTATTTT. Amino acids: CAIREDSTDTQYF.